This paragraph covers one TCR beta chain sequence. Its antigen is not known. The data derive from a study of OX40 agonist ivuxolimab in advanced cancers. Notes on the study in general: Clones of CD4+ and CD8+ blood T cells grew by week 6 at doses of 0.1 to 3.0 mg/kg.

The V and J ends lost 3 bases and 11 bases, in that order; junction bases with no gene match: 6. Germline-derived CDR1 and CDR2 are MDHEN and SYDVKM. The CDR3 contains 12 residues. Repertoires were generated with immunoSEQ multiplex PCR, while TCRdb's copy carries only in-frame clones and drops some. The sample gives some 24,000 clones, more than 75% of which show up once; around 1.4% is in the top ten. The source of this sequence is an adult with an advanced solid tumor such as melanoma, head and neck, liver or kidney cancer. The material sequenced was CD4+ or CD8+ T cells sorted from blood, taken in a trial of the OX40 agonist ivuxolimab. The rearrangement links TRBV28 to TRBJ2-7; 8 bases map to TRBD1. CDR3 amino acids: CASSFSDREEYF. In nucleotides, the CDR3 is TGTGCCAGCAGTTTCTCGGACAGGGAGGAGTACTTC.